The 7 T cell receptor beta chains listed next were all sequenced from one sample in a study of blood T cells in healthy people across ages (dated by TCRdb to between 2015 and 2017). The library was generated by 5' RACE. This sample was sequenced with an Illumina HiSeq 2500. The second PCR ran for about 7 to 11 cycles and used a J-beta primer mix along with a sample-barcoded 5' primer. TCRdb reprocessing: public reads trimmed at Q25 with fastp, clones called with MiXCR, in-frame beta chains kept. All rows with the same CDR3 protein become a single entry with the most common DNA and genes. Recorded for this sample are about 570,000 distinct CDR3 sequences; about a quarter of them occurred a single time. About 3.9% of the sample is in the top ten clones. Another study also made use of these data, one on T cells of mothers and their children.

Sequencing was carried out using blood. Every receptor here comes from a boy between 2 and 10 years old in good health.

This chain's CDR3 is CSVEGQHNYNEQFF. The CDR3 bases are TGCAGCGTGGAGGGACAGCATAATTACAATGAGCAGTTCTTC. The chain uses TRBV29-1 and TRBJ2-1; a possible D gene is TRBD1 (7 bases). From germline, CDR1 is SQVTM and CDR2 ANQGSEA. CDR3 size: 14 residues. V was trimmed by 6 bases and J by 4 bases, leaving 16 bases between them.

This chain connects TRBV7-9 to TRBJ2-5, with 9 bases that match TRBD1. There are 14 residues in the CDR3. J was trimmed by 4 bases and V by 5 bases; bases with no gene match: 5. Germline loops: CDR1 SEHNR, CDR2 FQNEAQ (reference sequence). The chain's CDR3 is CASSTQGAAETQYF. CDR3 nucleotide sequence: TGTGCCAGCAGCACACAGGGGGCAGCAGAGACCCAGTACTTC.

As DNA, the CDR3 is TGTGCCAGCAGCGGTTGGACTAGCGGCACAGATACGCAGTATTTT. This gives the protein CASSGWTSGTDTQYF. The rearrangement joins TRBV12-3 or TRBV12-4 to TRBJ2-3, with 9 nucleotides matching TRBD2. The CDR3 has 15 residues. V gave up 6 bases and J gave up 1 base; unmatched junction bases: 5.

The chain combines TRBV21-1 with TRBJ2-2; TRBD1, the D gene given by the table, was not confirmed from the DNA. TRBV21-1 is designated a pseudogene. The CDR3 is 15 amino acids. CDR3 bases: TGTGCCACCTTCCCCGGGACACAGAACACCGGGGAGCTGTTTTTT. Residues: CATFPGTQNTGELFF.

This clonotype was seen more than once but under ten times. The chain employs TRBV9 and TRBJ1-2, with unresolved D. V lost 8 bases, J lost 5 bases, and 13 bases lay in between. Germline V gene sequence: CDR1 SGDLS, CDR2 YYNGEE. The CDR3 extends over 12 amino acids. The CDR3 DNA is TGTGCCAGGATCGCCGGCCCTTATGGCTACACCTTC. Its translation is CARIAGPYGYTF.

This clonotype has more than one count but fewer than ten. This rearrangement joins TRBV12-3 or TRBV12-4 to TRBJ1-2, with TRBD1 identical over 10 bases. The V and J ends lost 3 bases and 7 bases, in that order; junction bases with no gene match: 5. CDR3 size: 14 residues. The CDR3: CASSLRRDRGGYTF. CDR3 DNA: TGTGCCAGCAGTTTGCGGAGGGACAGGGGTGGCTACACCTTC.

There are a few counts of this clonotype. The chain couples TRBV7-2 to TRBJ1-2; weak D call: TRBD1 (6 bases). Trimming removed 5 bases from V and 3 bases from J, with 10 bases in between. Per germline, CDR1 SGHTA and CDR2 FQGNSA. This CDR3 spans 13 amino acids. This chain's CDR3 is CASSPGGYYGYTF. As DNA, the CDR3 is TGTGCCAGCAGCCCCGGGGGCTACTATGGCTACACCTTC.